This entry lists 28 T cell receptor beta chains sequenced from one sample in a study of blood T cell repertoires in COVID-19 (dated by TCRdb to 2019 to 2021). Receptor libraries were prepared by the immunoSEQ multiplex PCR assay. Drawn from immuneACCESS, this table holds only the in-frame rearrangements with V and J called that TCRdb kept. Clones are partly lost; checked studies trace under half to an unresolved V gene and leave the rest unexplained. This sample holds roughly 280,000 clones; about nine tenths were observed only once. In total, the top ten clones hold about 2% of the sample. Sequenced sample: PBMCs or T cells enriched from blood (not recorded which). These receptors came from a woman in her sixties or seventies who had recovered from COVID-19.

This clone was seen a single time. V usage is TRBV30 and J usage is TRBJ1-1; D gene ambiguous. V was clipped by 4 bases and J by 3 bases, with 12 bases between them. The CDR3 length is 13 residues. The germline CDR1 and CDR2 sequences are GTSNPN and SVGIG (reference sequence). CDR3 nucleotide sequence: TGTGCCTGGATCCTGGCCCTTTACACTGAAGCTTTCTTT. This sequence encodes CAWILALYTEAFF.

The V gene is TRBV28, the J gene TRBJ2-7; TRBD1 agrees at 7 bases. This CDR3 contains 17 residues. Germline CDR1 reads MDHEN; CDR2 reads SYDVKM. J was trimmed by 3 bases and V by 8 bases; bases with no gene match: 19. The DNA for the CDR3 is TGTGCCAGCTGGACCCCCTCCCCTTCGGGACAGAACTACGAGCAGTACTTC. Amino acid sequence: CASWTPSPSGQNYEQYF. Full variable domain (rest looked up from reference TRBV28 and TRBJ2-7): DVKVTQSSRYLVKRTGEKVFLECVQDMDHENMFWYRQDPGLGLRLIYFSYDVKMKEKGDIPEGYSVSREKKERFSLILESASTNQTSMYLCASWTPSPSGQNYEQYFGPGTRLTVT.

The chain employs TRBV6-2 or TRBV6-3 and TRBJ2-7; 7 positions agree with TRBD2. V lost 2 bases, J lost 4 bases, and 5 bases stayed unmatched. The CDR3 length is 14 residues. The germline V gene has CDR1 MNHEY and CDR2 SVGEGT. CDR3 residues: CASSYGGGRYEQYF. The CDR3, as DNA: TGTGCCAGCAGTTACGGCGGGGGACGATACGAGCAGTACTTC.

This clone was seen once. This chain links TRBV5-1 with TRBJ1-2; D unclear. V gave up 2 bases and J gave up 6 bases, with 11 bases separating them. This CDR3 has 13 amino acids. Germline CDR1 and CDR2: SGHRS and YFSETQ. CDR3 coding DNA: TGCGCCAGCAGCTTCGGTTTGTCGGATGGCTACACCTTC. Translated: CASSFGLSDGYTF.

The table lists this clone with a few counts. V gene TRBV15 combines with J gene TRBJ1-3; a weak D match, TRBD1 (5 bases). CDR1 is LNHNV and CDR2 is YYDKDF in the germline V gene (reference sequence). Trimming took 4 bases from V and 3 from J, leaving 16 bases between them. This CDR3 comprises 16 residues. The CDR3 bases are TGTGCCACCAGCATTCGACCGGCGGGGGGTGGAAACACCATATATTTT. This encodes CATSIRPAGGGNTIYF.

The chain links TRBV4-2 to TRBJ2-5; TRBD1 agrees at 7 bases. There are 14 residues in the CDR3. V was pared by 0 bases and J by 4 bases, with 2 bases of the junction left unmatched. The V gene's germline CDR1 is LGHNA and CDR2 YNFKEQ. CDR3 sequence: CASSQDRDRETQYF. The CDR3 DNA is TGTGCCAGCAGCCAAGATCGGGACAGAGAGACCCAGTACTTC.

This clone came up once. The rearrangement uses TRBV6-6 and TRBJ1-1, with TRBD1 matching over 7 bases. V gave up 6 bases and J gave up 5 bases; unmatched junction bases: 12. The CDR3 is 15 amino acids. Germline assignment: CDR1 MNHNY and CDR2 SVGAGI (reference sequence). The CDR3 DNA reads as TGTGCCAGCAGCAGTGGACAGGCCGTGTCTACTGAAGCTTTCTTT. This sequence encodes CASSSGQAVSTEAFF.

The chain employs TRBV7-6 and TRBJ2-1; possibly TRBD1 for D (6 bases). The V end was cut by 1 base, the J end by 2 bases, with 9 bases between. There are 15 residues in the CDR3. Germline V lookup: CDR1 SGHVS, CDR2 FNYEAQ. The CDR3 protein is CASSLGGGTYNEQFF. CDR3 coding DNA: TGTGCCAGCAGCTTAGGAGGGGGTACCTACAATGAGCAGTTCTTC.

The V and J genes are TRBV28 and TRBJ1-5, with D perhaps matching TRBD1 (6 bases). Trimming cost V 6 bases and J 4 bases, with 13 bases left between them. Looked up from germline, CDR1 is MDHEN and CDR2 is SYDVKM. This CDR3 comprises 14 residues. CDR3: CASSTDSWNQPQHF. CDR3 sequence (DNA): TGTGCCAGCAGCACGGACAGCTGGAATCAGCCCCAGCATTTT. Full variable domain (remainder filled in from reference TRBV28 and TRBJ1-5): DVKVTQSSRYLVKRTGEKVFLECVQDMDHENMFWYRQDPGLGLRLIYFSYDVKMKEKGDIPEGYSVSREKKERFSLILESASTNQTSMYLCASSTDSWNQPQHFGDGTRLSIL.

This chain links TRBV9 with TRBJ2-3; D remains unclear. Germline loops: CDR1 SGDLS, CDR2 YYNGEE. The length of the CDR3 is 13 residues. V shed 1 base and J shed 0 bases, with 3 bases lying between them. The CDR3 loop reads CASSVSSTDTQYF. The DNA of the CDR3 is TGTGCCAGCAGCGTATCTAGCACAGATACGCAGTATTTT.

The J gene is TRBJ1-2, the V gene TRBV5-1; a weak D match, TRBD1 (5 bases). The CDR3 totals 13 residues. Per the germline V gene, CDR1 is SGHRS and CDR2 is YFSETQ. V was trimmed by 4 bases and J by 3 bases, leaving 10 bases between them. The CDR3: CASSRQSDYGYTF. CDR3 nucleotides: TGCGCCAGCAGCCGACAGTCCGACTATGGCTACACCTTC.

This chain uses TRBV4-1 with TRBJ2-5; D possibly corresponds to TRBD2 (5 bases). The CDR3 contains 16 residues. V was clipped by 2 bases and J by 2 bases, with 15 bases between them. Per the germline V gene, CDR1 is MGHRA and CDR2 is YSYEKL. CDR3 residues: CASSQSQGLEQETQYF. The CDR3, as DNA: TGCGCCAGCAGCCAATCTCAAGGACTGGAACAAGAGACCCAGTACTTC.

CDR3 sequence reads: CASSMTGTNEKLFF. The CDR3 nucleotides read TGCGCCAGCAGCATGACAGGCACTAATGAAAAACTGTTTTTT. The V call is TRBV5-1, the J call TRBJ1-4, with D possibly being TRBD1 (6 bases). Trimming stripped 4 bases from V and 2 bases from J, with 9 bases between. The CDR3 has 14 residues. From germline, CDR1 is SGHRS and CDR2 YFSETQ.

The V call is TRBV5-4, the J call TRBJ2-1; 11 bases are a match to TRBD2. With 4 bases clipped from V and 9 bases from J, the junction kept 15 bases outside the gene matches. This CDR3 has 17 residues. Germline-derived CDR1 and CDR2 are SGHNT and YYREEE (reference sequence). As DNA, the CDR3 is TGTGCCAGCAGCCTTGGTTCGAGACTAGCGGGAAGTGTTGAGCAGTTCTTC. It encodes CASSLGSRLAGSVEQFF.

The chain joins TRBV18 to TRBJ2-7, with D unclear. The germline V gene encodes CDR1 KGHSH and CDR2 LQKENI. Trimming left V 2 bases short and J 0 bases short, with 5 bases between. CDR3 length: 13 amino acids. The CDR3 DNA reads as TGTGCCAGCTCACCAATCAGCTCCTACGAGCAGTACTTC. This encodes CASSPISSYEQYF.

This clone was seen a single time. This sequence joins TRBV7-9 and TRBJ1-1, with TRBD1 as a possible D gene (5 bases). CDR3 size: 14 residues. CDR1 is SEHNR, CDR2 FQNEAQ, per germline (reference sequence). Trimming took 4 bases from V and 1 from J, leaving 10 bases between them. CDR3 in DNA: TGTGCCAGCAGCTCGACAGTACAGAACACTGAAGCTTTCTTT. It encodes CASSSTVQNTEAFF.

This chain's CDR3 is CASSPGGTANYGYTF. As DNA, the CDR3 is TGCGCCAGCAGTCCAGGGGGAACAGCTAACTATGGCTACACCTTC. The chain has TRBV10-1 and TRBJ1-2; 7 nucleotides line up with TRBD1. Germline CDR1 is WNHNN and CDR2 is SYGVQD (reference sequence). The V and J ends lost 5 bases and 0 bases, in that order; junction bases with no gene match: 6. The CDR3 extends over 15 amino acids.

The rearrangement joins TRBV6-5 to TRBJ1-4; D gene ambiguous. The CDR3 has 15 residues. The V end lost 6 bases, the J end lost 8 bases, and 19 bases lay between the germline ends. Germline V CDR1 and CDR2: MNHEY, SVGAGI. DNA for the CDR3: TGTGCCAGCAGCCGAACGGCACAGTGGTTGGAAAAACTGTTTTTT. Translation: CASSRTAQWLEKLFF.

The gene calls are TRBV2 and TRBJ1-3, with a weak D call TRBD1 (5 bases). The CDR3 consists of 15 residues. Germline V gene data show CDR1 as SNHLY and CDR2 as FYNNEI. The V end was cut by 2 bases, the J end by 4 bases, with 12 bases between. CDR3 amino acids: CASSESGGTGNTIYF. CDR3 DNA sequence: TGTGCCAGCAGTGAAAGCGGGGGTACCGGAAACACCATATATTTT. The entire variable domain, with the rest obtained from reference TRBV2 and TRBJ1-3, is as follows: EPEVTQTPSHQVTQMGQEVILRCVPISNHLYFYWYRQILGQKVEFLVSFYNNEISEKSEIFDDQFSVERPDGSNFTLKIRSTKLEDSAMYFCASSESGGTGNTIYFGEGSWLTVV.

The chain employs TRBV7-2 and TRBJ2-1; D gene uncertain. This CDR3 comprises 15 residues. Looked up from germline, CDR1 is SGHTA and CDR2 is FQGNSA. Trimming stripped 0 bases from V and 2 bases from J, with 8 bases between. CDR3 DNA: TGTGCCAGCAGCTTAGCACTTCGAACCTACAATGAGCAGTTCTTC. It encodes CASSLALRTYNEQFF.

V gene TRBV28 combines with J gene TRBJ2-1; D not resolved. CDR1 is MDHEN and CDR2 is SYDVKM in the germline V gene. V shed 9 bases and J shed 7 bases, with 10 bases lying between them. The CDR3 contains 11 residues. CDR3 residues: CARIARNEQFF. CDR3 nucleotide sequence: TGTGCCAGAATAGCTAGAAATGAGCAGTTCTTC.

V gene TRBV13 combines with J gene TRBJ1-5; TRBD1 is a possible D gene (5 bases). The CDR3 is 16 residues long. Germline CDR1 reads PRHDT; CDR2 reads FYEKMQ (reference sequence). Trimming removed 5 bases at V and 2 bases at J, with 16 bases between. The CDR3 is CASSDSGAGGNQPQHF. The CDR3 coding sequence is TGTGCCAGCAGCGATAGTGGGGCGGGAGGCAATCAGCCCCAGCATTTT.

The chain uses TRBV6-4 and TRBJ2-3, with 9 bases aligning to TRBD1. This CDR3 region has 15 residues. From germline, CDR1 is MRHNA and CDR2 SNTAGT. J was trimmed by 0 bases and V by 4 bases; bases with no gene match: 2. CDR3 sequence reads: CASSAGTGSTDTQYF. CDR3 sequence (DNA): TGTGCCAGCAGTGCCGGGACAGGGAGCACAGATACGCAGTATTTT.

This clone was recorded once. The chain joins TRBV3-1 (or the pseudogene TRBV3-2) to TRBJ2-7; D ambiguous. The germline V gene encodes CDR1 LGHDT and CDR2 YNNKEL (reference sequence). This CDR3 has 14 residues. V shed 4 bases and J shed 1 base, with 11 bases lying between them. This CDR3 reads CASSLYAQSYEQYF. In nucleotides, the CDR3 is TGTGCCAGCAGCCTGTACGCCCAGTCCTACGAGCAGTACTTC.

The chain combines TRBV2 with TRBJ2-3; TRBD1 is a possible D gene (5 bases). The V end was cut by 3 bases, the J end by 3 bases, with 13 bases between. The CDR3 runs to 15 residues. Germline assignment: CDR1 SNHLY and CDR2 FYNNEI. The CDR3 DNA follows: TGTGCCAGCAGTGAGCAGGGTTTAAAGACAGATACGCAGTATTTT. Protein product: CASSEQGLKTDTQYF. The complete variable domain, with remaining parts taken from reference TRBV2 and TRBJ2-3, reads EPEVTQTPSHQVTQMGQEVILRCVPISNHLYFYWYRQILGQKVEFLVSFYNNEISEKSEIFDDQFSVERPDGSNFTLKIRSTKLEDSAMYFCASSEQGLKTDTQYFGPGTRLTVL.

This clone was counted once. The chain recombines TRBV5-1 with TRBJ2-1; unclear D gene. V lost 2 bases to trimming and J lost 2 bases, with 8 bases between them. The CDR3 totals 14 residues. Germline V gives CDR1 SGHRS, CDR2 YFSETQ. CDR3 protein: CASSFLPTYNEQFF. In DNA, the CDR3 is TGCGCCAGCAGCTTTCTACCGACCTACAATGAGCAGTTCTTC.

The DNA for the CDR3 is TGTGCCAGCTCACATGGGACAGGGAGTAGCACCGGGGAGCTGTTTTTT. Its translation is CASSHGTGSSTGELFF. V and J are TRBV18 and TRBJ2-2; 9 bases are shared with TRBD1. Per the germline V gene, CDR1 is KGHSH and CDR2 is LQKENI. The CDR3 sequence is 16 residues long. V was pared by 4 bases and J by 4 bases, with 7 bases of the junction left unmatched.

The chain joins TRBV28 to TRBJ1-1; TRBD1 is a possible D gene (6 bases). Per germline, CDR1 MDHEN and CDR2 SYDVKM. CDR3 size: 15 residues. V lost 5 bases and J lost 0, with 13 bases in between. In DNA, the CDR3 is TGTGCCAGCAGTCCCTACAGGGAAGTGAACACTGAAGCTTTCTTT. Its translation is CASSPYREVNTEAFF.